The source of this TCR beta chain is a study of T-cell reconstitution after alpha-beta-depleted transplantation in children. Overall study findings and caveats: One year post-transplant, T-cell counts and diversity were largely derived from T cells produced anew. Roughly two months post-transplant, alpha-beta T cells reportedly originated from several hundred graft clones that had expanded.

Germline V gene data show CDR1 as SGHRS and CDR2 as YFSETQ. V was trimmed by 4 bases and J by 1 base, leaving 15 bases between them. The CDR3 has 17 amino acids. This clonotype was seen a single time. Its matching antigen is unknown. Unique molecular identifiers featured in how the TCRbeta library was prepared. TCRdb redid the calling of the PCR reads with MiXCR, one entry per CDR3 protein. This sample has a few hundred thousand distinct CDR3 sequences, with 15% to 20% found just once. The TCR comes from a boy younger than two who had a stem cell transplant for Wiskott-Aldrich syndrome, so the T cells may come from the graft donor. The material was PBMCs, mostly from graft donor cells, obtained 360 days after TCRalphabeta/CD19-depleted stem cell transplant. The chain employs TRBV5-1 and TRBJ2-6, with D unresolved. This chain's CDR3 is CASSPLVLTSGANVLTF. The CDR3 DNA reads as TGCGCCAGCAGCCCGCTCGTCTTAACATCTGGGGCCAACGTCCTGACTTTC.